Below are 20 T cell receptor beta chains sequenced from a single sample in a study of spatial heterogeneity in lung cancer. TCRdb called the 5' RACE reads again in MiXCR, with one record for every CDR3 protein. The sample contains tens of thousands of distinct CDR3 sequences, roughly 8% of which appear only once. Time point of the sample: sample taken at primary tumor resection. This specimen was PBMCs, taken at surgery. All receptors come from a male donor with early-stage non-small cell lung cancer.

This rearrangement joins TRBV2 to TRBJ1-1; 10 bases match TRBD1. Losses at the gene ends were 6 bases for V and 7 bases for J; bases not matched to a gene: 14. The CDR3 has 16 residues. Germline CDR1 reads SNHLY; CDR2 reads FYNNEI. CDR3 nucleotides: TGTGCCAGCAGGCACCGGGACAGGGGAGGTTCAAGTGAAGCTTTCTTT. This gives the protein CASRHRDRGGSSEAFF.

CDR3 in amino acids: CASSYRDTEAFF. CDR3 DNA sequence: TGTGCCAGCAGTTACCGGGACACTGAAGCTTTCTTT. The chain has TRBV6-2 or TRBV6-3 and TRBJ1-1, with unresolved D. Germline V CDR1 and CDR2: MNHEY, SVGEGT. V lost 2 bases to trimming and J lost 3 bases, with 4 bases between them. The CDR3 runs to 12 residues.

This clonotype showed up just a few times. CDR3 region: CASSLDLADTQYF. CDR3 sequence (DNA): TGTGCCAGCAGCCTGGACCTAGCGGATACGCAGTATTTT. This sequence joins TRBV14 and TRBJ2-3; a possible D gene is TRBD2 (6 bases). The CDR3 spans 13 residues. From germline, CDR1 is SGHDN and CDR2 FVKESK. The V gene lost 4 bases and the J gene lost 6 bases, with 11 bases spanning the gap.

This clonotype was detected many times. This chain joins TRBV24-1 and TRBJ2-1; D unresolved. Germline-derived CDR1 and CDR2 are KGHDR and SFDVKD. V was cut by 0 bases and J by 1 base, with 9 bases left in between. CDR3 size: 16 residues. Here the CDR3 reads CATSDLQGASYNEQFF. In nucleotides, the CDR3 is TGTGCCACCAGTGATTTGCAAGGCGCATCCTACAATGAGCAGTTCTTC.

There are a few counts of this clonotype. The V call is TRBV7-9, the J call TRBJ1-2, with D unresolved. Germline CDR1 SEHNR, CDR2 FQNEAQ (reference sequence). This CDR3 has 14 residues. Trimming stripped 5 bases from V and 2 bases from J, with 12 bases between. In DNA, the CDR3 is TGTGCCAGCAGCCCAAATGGGGAAAACTATGGCTACACCTTC. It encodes CASSPNGENYGYTF.

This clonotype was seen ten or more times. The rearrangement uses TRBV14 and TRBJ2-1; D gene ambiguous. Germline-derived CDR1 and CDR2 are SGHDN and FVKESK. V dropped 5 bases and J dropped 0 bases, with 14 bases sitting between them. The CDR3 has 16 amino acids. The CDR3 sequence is CASSVRGGSSYNEQFF. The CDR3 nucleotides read TGTGCCAGCAGCGTGCGTGGCGGTTCCTCCTACAATGAGCAGTTCTTC.

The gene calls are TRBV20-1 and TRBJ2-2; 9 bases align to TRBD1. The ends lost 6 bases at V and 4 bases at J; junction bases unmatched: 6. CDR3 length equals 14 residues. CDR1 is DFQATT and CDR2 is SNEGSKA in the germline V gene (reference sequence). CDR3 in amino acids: CSALGTGTTGELFF. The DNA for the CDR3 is TGCAGTGCCCTAGGGACAGGGACCACCGGGGAGCTGTTTTTT.

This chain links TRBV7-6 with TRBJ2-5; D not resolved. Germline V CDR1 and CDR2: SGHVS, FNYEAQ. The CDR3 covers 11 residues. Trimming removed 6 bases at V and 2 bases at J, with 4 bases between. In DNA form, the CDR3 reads TGTGCCAGCAGGGTACAAGAGACCCAGTACTTC. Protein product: CASRVQETQYF.

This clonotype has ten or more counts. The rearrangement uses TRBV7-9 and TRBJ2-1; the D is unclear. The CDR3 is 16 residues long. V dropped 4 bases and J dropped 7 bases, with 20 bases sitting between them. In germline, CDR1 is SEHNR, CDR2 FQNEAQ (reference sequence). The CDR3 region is CASSSIRTLKRNEQFF. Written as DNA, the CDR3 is TGTGCCAGCAGCTCCATCAGGACCCTCAAACGGAATGAGCAGTTCTTC.

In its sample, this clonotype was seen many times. The CDR3 coding sequence is TGTGCCACCAGTGATCGTACCTCACCCAGCACAGATACGCAGTATTTT. Encoded protein: CATSDRTSPSTDTQYF. The chain joins TRBV24-1 to TRBJ2-3, with unresolved D. Germline CDR1 and CDR2: KGHDR and SFDVKD. This CDR3 spans 16 amino acids. V lost 3 bases, J lost 0 bases, and 12 bases lay in between.

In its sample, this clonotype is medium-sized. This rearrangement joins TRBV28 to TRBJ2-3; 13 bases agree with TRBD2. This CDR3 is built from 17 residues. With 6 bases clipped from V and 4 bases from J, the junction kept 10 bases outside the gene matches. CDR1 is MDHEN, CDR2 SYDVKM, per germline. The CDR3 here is CASSPELAGGRPDTQYF. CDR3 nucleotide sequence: TGTGCCAGCAGCCCCGAACTAGCGGGGGGGAGGCCAGATACGCAGTATTTT. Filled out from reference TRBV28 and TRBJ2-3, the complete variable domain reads DVKVTQSSRYLVKRTGEKVFLECVQDMDHENMFWYRQDPGLGLRLIYFSYDVKMKEKGDIPEGYSVSREKKERFSLILESASTNQTSMYLCASSPELAGGRPDTQYFGPGTRLTVL.

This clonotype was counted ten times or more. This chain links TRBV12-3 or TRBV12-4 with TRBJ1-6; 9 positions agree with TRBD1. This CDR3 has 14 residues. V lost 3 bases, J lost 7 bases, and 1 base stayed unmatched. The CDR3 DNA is TGTGCCAGCAGTTTCGGGACAGGGAATTCACCCCTCCACTTT. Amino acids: CASSFGTGNSPLHF.

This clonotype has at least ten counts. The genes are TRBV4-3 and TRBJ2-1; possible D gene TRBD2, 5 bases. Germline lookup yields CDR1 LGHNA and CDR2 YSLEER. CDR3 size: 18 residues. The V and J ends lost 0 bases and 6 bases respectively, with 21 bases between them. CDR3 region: CASSQETPLAGQPNEQFF. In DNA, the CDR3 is TGCGCCAGCAGCCAAGAAACCCCCCTTGCGGGTCAACCCAATGAGCAGTTCTTC.

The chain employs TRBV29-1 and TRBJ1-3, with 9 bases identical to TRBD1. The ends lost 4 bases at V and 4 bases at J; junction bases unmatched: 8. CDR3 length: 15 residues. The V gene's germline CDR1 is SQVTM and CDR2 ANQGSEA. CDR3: CSVVHGQGPGNTIYF. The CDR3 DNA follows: TGCAGCGTTGTTCACGGACAGGGGCCGGGAAACACCATATATTTT.

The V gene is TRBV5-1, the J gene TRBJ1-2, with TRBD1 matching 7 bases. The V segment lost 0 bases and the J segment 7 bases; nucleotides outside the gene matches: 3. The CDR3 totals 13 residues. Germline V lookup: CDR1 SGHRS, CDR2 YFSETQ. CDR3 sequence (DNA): TGCGCCAGCAGCTTGGGACAGGGCTCTGGCTACACCTTC. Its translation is CASSLGQGSGYTF.

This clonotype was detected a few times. CDR3 in amino acids: CATSREGPGGTYNEQFF. The CDR3 DNA is TGTGCCACCAGCAGAGAGGGGCCGGGAGGCACCTACAATGAGCAGTTCTTC. The genes are TRBV15 and TRBJ2-1; 7 bases map to TRBD2. Looked up from germline, CDR1 is LNHNV and CDR2 is YYDKDF (reference sequence). V was pared by 0 bases and J by 2 bases, with 7 bases of the junction left unmatched. The CDR3 has 17 residues.

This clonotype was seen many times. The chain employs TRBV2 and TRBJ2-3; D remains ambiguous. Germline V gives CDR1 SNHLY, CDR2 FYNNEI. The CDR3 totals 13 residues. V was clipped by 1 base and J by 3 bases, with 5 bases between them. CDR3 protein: CASSEVRTDTQYF. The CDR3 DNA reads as TGTGCCAGCAGTGAAGTTCGTACAGATACGCAGTATTTT.

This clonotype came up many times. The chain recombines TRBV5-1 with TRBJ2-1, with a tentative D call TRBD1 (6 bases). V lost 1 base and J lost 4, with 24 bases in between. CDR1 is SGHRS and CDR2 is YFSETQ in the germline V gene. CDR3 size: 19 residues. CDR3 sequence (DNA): TGCGCCAGCAGCTTGAGGAGACAGGAATCCCTCAGGACATACAATGAGCAGTTCTTC. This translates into CASSLRRQESLRTYNEQFF.

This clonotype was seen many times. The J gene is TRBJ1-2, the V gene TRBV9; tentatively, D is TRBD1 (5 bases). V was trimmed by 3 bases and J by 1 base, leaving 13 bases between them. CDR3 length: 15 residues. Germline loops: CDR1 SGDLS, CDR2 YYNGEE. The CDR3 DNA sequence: TGTGCCAGCAGCGACACAGGACTACATAACTATGGCTACACCTTC. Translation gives CASSDTGLHNYGYTF.

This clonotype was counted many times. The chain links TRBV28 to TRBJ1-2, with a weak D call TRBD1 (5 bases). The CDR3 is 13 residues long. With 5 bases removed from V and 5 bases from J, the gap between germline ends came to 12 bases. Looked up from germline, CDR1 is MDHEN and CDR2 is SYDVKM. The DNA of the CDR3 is TGTGCCAGCAGTCCCGGGGGAGGGTATGGCTACACCTTC. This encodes CASSPGGGYGYTF.